Listed below are T cell receptor beta chains from one sample, sequenced in a study of cytotoxic CD8 clonotypes in ibrutinib-treated CLL. Sequenced by immunoSEQ multiplex PCR; TCRdb stores in-frame clones only, minus some. The sample lists approximately 170,000 clones, 70% to 90% occurring once. The sample consisted of PBMCs, taken at disease progression, from a patient treated with ibrutinib. Receptors originate from a human donor with chronic lymphocytic leukemia. The CDR3 runs from the conserved cysteine through the conserved F or W. D genes are given only for firm matches. A clone size is listed for some rows: how often the clone was seen (once, few, many), or a class if it is expanded.

V,J,size,D,DNA,CDR3
TRBV19,TRBJ1-1,NA,NA,TGTGCCAGTAGTATCGTGGGGGCGGACACTGAAGCTTTCTTT,CASSIVGADTEAFF
TRBV19,TRBJ2-7,NA,NA,TGTGCCAGTAGTATAGATGGCGGGGCCCCCTCCTACGAGCAGTACTTC,CASSIDGGAPSYEQYF
TRBV27,TRBJ2-3,NA,NA,TGTGCCAGCAGTTGGGGCAGGGGCACAGATACGCAGTATTTT,CASSWGRGTDTQYF
TRBV2,TRBJ2-7,NA,NA,TGTGCCAGCAGTGAACGGGGGGCGACGCAGTACTTC,CASSERGATQYF
TRBV28,TRBJ2-5,NA,NA,TGTGCCAGCAGTAAAGGGTGGAGCAGCCAAGAGACCCAGTACTTC,CASSKGWSSQETQYF
TRBV7-6,TRBJ2-5,NA,TRBD2,TGTGCCAGCAGCTTAGGACTAGCGGGAGGGTCGCGAGAGACCCAGTACTTC,CASSLGLAGGSRETQYF
TRBV18,TRBJ2-3,NA,NA,TGTGCCAGCTCACTAACCGGGACTCCCGGGGCCACAGATACGCAGTATTTT,CASSLTGTPGATDTQYF
TRBV6-1,TRBJ2-5,NA,NA,TGTGCCAGCAGGCCGGGGAGTTACCAAGAGACCCAGTACTTC,CASRPGSYQETQYF
TRBV30,TRBJ1-3,NA,NA,TGTGCCTGGAGTGTAGCAAGCTCTGGAAACACCATATATTTT,CAWSVASSGNTIYF
TRBV5-5,TRBJ1-5,NA,NA,TGTGCCAGCAGCCCAACTTATGGACAGCTCAATCAGCCCCAGCATTTT,CASSPTYGQLNQPQHF
TRBV7-2,TRBJ2-3,NA,TRBD1,TGTGCCAGCAGCTTAGACAGGGGGATCACAGATACGCAGTATTTT,CASSLDRGITDTQYF
TRBV5-1,TRBJ2-1,NA,TRBD1,TGCGCCAGCAGCCCCCGACAGGGGGCCAACAATGAGCAGTTCTTC,CASSPRQGANNEQFF
TRBV28,TRBJ1-2,NA,NA,TGTGCCAGCAGTTTATCATACGCGGGGTCTCAACTTCGGGGCTATGGCTACACCTTC,CASSLSYAGSQLRGYGYTF
TRBV5-1,TRBJ1-5,NA,NA,TGCGCCAGCAGCTTGGATTGGGGGAGCAATCAGCCCCAGCATTTT,CASSLDWGSNQPQHF
TRBV5-6,TRBJ2-1,once,TRBD1,TGTGCCAGCAGCTACGACAGGGGGACCTACAATGAGCAGTTCTTC,CASSYDRGTYNEQFF
TRBV2,TRBJ1-2,NA,NA,TGTGCCAGCAGTAAGGGGGGGAGTAACTATGGCTACACCTTC,CASSKGGSNYGYTF
TRBV27,TRBJ2-7,NA,NA,TGTGCCAGCAGTTTATCGAGAAAAGGGGAGCAGTACTTC,CASSLSRKGEQYF
TRBV7-2,TRBJ2-1,NA,NA,TGTGCCAGCAGCTTAATGGGACGGAAGGATGAGCAGTTCTTC,CASSLMGRKDEQFF
TRBV5-6,TRBJ1-1,NA,NA,TGTGCCAGCAGCTTGGATGGACAGTACAACACTGAAGCTTTCTTT,CASSLDGQYNTEAFF
TRBV19,TRBJ2-7,NA,TRBD2,TGTGCCAGTAGCCGTGGCGAGGCGGGGGCCTACGAGCAGTACTTC,CASSRGEAGAYEQYF
TRBV25-1,TRBJ2-2,NA,TRBD2,TGTGCCAGCAGTGCAGAGACGGGACTAGCGGGAATTGTCGGGGAGCTGTTTTTT,CASSAETGLAGIVGELFF
TRBV4-2,TRBJ2-7,NA,NA,TGTGCCAGCAGCCAAGTCGAAGTAGCGGAAGCAAAACACTTC,CASSQVEVAEAKHF
TRBV7-6,TRBJ2-3,once,TRBD1,TGTGCCAGCAGCAGGGACAGATTCGACACAGATACGCAGTATTTT,CASSRDRFDTDTQYF
TRBV19,TRBJ1-2,NA,NA,TGTGCCAGTAGTATAGGAGGTTTTTCGAACTATGGCTACACCTTC,CASSIGGFSNYGYTF
TRBV6-4,TRBJ2-1,NA,TRBD2,TGTGCCAGCAGGCCCCCTCCGCGGGGGGGGAACAATGAGCAGTTCTTC,CASRPPPRGGNNEQFF
TRBV27,TRBJ2-7,NA,NA,TGTGCCAGCAAGGAGATGGGGGGAGAGCAGTACTTC,CASKEMGGEQYF
TRBV2,TRBJ2-3,once,TRBD1,TGTGCCAGCAGTGAGACCAGGGGGTCGGATACGCAGTATTTT,CASSETRGSDTQYF
TRBV4-1,TRBJ1-5,NA,TRBD1,TGCGCCAGCAGCCAAGCGGGACAGAGCAATCAGCCCCAGCATTTT,CASSQAGQSNQPQHF
TRBV27,TRBJ2-1,NA,TRBD2,TGTGCCAGCAGTCCCTTCCCAGCCACTAGCGGGAGTAGGAATGAGCAGTTCTTC,CASSPFPATSGSRNEQFF
TRBV19,TRBJ1-5,NA,TRBD1,TGTGCCAGTAGTATAGCAGGGGGCCACAATCAGCCCCAGCATTTT,CASSIAGGHNQPQHF
TRBV6-1,TRBJ1-3,NA,NA,TGTGCCAGCAGTGACTACGCAGGAATAGGGCGCTCTGGAAACACCATATATTTT,CASSDYAGIGRSGNTIYF
TRBV18,TRBJ1-2,NA,NA,TGTGCCAGCTCACCCGACCTACGCTATGGCTACACCTTC,CASSPDLRYGYTF
TRBV19,TRBJ1-1,NA,NA,TGTGCCAGTAGTATAGATCATCGACTCAGGAACACTGAAGCTTTCTTT,CASSIDHRLRNTEAFF
TRBV11-1,TRBJ2-7,NA,NA,TGTGCCAGCAGCTTAGCGAGGGGAACGGAAGGTCCCTACGAGCAGTACTTC,CASSLARGTEGPYEQYF
TRBV10-2,TRBJ2-7,NA,TRBD2,TGCGCCAGCAGCGAAATAGGGACTAGCGGGAAGGGCGAGCAGTACTTC,CASSEIGTSGKGEQYF
TRBV7-2,TRBJ2-3,NA,TRBD2,TGTGCCAGCAGCTCAGGGCTAGCGGGAGGGTATGATACGCAGTATTTT,CASSSGLAGGYDTQYF
TRBV2,TRBJ2-7,NA,TRBD2,TGTGCCAGCAGTGAGCAGCGGGAGCCCTACGAGCAGTACTTC,CASSEQREPYEQYF
TRBV28,TRBJ2-3,NA,TRBD2,TGTGCCAGCAGCGAGGGGAGGGCGGCAGATACGCAGTATTTT,CASSEGRAADTQYF
TRBV27,TRBJ2-2,NA,TRBD1,TGTGCCACCACATGGGGGACAGAGACCGGGGAGCTGTTTTTT,CATTWGTETGELFF
TRBV11-1,TRBJ1-1,NA,NA,TGTGCCAGCAGCCTCCGACAGGCACAGAACACTGAAGCTTTCTTT,CASSLRQAQNTEAFF
TRBV7-2,TRBJ2-5,NA,TRBD1,TGTGCCAGCAGCGATGGGACAGGGCGAAGGGGAGAGACCCAGTACTTC,CASSDGTGRRGETQYF
TRBV7-2,TRBJ1-5,NA,TRBD1,TGTGCCAGCAGCGGCAGACAGGGAGCGGGTCAGCCCCAGCATTTT,CASSGRQGAGQPQHF
TRBV28,TRBJ1-4,NA,NA,TGTGCCAGCAGACCGGGATTTGCAGAAAAACTGTTTTTT,CASRPGFAEKLFF
TRBV21-1,TRBJ1-3,NA,NA,TGTGCCAGCAGCCTCCGTACTGGAAACACCATATATTTT,CASSLRTGNTIYF
TRBV6-1,TRBJ1-2,NA,TRBD1,TGTGCCAGCAGCTTCGGGACAGGAGCCGGCTACACCTTC,CASSFGTGAGYTF
TRBV11-2,TRBJ1-1,NA,NA,TGTGCCAGCACCCTGGGGCGCGGGATGGGGAACACTGAAGCTTTCTTT,CASTLGRGMGNTEAFF
TRBV11-3,TRBJ2-5,NA,NA,TGTGCCAGCAGCCCCGGCGGGCAAGAGACCCAGTACTTC,CASSPGGQETQYF
TRBV27,TRBJ2-2,NA,NA,TGTGCCAGCAGTTTTGGGGCCGGGGAGCTGTTTTTT,CASSFGAGELFF
TRBV4-1,TRBJ2-7,NA,NA,TGCGCCAGCAGTCTGGACAGCTCCTACGAGCAGTACTTC,CASSLDSSYEQYF
TRBV19,TRBJ2-1,NA,NA,TGTGCCAGTAGTTGGGCGGGAAACAATGAGCAGTTCTTC,CASSWAGNNEQFF
TRBV19,TRBJ2-1,NA,TRBD2,TGTGCCAGTAGCGGTCGCCTAGCGGGGCTCTACAATGAGCAGTTCTTC,CASSGRLAGLYNEQFF
TRBV7-2,TRBJ2-1,NA,NA,TGTGCCAGCAGCGTTTTGGAACGGAGAGCGCCGCGTGAGCAGTTCTTC,CASSVLERRAPREQFF
TRBV6-5,TRBJ2-1,NA,TRBD2,TGTGCCAGCAGTTACGGACTAGCGGACTACAATGAGCAGTTCTTC,CASSYGLADYNEQFF
TRBV27,TRBJ1-5,NA,NA,TGTGCCAGCAGTTTCTCGGGGAATCAGCCCCAGCATTTT,CASSFSGNQPQHF
TRBV28,TRBJ1-4,once,TRBD1,TGTGCCAGCACCCGGGACAGGGGCCGAGAAAAACTGTTTTTT,CASTRDRGREKLFF
TRBV4-1,TRBJ1-4,NA,NA,TGCGCCAGCAGCCAAAGCAGGGACCGTTTAAATGAAAAACTGTTTTTT,CASSQSRDRLNEKLFF